Presented here are 15 T cell receptor beta chains from one specimen sequenced in a study of graft-versus-host responses after intestinal transplantation. TCRdb's copy holds only in-frame clones and misses some; the assay was immunoSEQ multiplex PCR. Here the sample spans 70,000 to 80,000 clones, roughly 87% being singletons. No antigens are known for them. Sequences were derived from unstimulated CD8+ T cells sorted from spleen or lymph node cells, sampled before intestinal transplant. These receptors were obtained from a human donor who received an intestinal transplant.

The chain joins TRBV5-1 to TRBJ1-1, with 9 bases identical to TRBD1. The CDR3 totals 15 residues. V shed 3 bases, J shed 2 bases, and the junction held 5 bases outside the gene matches. Germline V lookup: CDR1 SGHRS, CDR2 YFSETQ. The CDR3 DNA follows: TGCGCCAGCAGCTCCACAGGGGGCCGAAACACTGAAGCTTTCTTT. It codes for CASSSTGGRNTEAFF.

This clone was detected only once. The gene calls are TRBV19 and TRBJ1-1, with TRBD1 identical over 8 bases. The germline CDR1 and CDR2 sequences are LNHDA and SQIVND (reference sequence). J gave up 4 bases and V 3 bases, and 4 bases lay outside the gene matches. This CDR3 contains 14 residues. The CDR3 reads CASSITTGGTEAFF. CDR3 coding DNA: TGTGCCAGTAGTATCACCACAGGGGGCACTGAAGCTTTCTTT.

The chain carries TRBV13 and TRBJ1-2; 7 positions match TRBD1. Germline V gene data show CDR1 as PRHDT and CDR2 as FYEKMQ (reference sequence). The CDR3 runs 15 residues. The junction had 5 bases not matched to a gene; V was cut back by 1 base and J by 3 bases. The CDR3 sequence: CASSLVTGPYYGYTF. The CDR3 coding sequence is TGTGCCAGCAGCTTAGTGACAGGGCCCTACTATGGCTACACCTTC.

The CDR3 bases are TGTGCCAGCTCACCGGAGCGGACTAGCTCCTATAATTCACCCCTCCACTTT. Its translation is CASSPERTSSYNSPLHF. The chain links TRBV18 to TRBJ1-6; unclear D gene. V lost 3 bases to trimming and J lost 0 bases, with 12 bases between them. Germline V gene sequence: CDR1 KGHSH, CDR2 LQKENI. The CDR3 is 17 amino acids.

The J gene is TRBJ2-1, the V gene TRBV7-9; 9 nucleotides match TRBD1. Unmatched junction bases numbered 5, after V lost 2 bases and J lost 9 bases. The germline CDR1 and CDR2 sequences are SEHNR and FQNEAQ (reference sequence). There are 14 residues in the CDR3. CDR3 loop: CASSLLQGAVEQFF. The CDR3 nucleotides are TGTGCCAGCAGCTTATTACAGGGGGCTGTTGAGCAGTTCTTC.

This clone was seen only once. The V gene is TRBV5-1, the J gene TRBJ2-7; TRBD2 agrees at 7 bases. Germline assignment: CDR1 SGHRS and CDR2 YFSETQ. CDR3 length equals 14 residues. V shed 2 bases and J 2 bases; nucleotides not matched to a gene: 4. The CDR3 spells CASSFAGETYEQYF. Here the CDR3 DNA reads TGCGCCAGCAGCTTTGCGGGGGAGACCTACGAGCAGTACTTC.

The chain combines TRBV13 with TRBJ2-7; 7 positions agree with TRBD1. V trimming: 5 bases; J trimming: 5 bases; junction bases outside the gene matches: 15. Germline lookup yields CDR1 PRHDT and CDR2 FYEKMQ (reference sequence). The CDR3 has 16 residues. CDR3 sequence (DNA): TGTGCCAGCAGCACCAGACAGGGAAGGGCACGGGACGAGCAGTACTTC. Protein: CASSTRQGRARDEQYF.

J is TRBJ2-1 and V is TRBV7-8, with TRBD2 matching 7 bases. Trimming removed 5 bases from V and 8 bases from J; junction bases left unmatched: 6. The CDR3 is made up of 13 amino acids. Germline CDR1 and CDR2: SGHVS and FQNEAQ. The CDR3 loop is CASSRGEGYEQFF. For the CDR3, the DNA is TGTGCCAGCAGCCGGGGGGAGGGCTATGAGCAGTTCTTC.

This clone has only one observation. The CDR3 reads CASSFSGRTDTQYF. The CDR3 DNA follows: TGTGCCAGCAGCTTCTCAGGGCGCACAGATACGCAGTATTTT. This rearrangement joins TRBV5-6 to TRBJ2-3, with D tentatively TRBD1 (5 bases). The CDR3 is 14 amino acids. Between the trimmed V and J ends, which lost 2 bases and 1 base, there was a span of 8 bases. Germline CDR1 and CDR2: SGHDT and YYEEEE.

The rearrangement uses TRBV5-1 and TRBJ1-2; tentatively, D is TRBD1 (6 bases). V lost 4 bases and J 8 bases, leaving 15 bases between the germline ends. The V gene's germline CDR1 is SGHRS and CDR2 YFSETQ. The CDR3 contains 13 residues. The CDR3 is CASSQINREGYTF. The DNA for the CDR3 is TGCGCCAGCAGCCAAATTAACAGGGAAGGCTACACCTTC.

The chain links TRBV15 to TRBJ1-2; 7 bases fit TRBD1. Germline lookup yields CDR1 LNHNV and CDR2 YYDKDF (reference sequence). The CDR3 length is 14 residues. Losses at the gene ends were 8 bases for V and 5 bases for J; bases not matched to a gene: 11. The CDR3 protein is CATGPDRDQYGYTF. The CDR3, as DNA: TGTGCCACCGGCCCCGACAGGGACCAATATGGCTACACCTTC.

The chain recombines TRBV7-9 with TRBJ1-4, with D possibly being TRBD1 (6 bases). Germline lookup yields CDR1 SEHNR and CDR2 FQNEAQ (reference sequence). V gave up 5 bases and J gave up 8 bases, with 15 bases separating them. This CDR3 spans 14 amino acids. This CDR3 is CASSGGQVGEKLFF. DNA for the CDR3: TGTGCCAGCAGCGGGGGACAAGTAGGCGAAAAACTGTTTTTT. The variable domain in full, completed from reference TRBV7-9 and TRBJ1-4, reads DTGVSQNPRHKITKRGQNVTFRCDPISEHNRLYWYRQTLGQGPEFLTYFQNEAQLEKSRLLSDRFSAERPKGSFSTLEIQRTEQGDSAMYLCASSGGQVGEKLFFGSGTQLSVL.

This clone occurred once. The chain employs TRBV7-9 and TRBJ2-1; the D gene is possibly TRBD2 (5 bases). This CDR3 is built from 13 residues. V lost 3 bases, J lost 5 bases, and 8 bases lay in between. Germline CDR1 reads SEHNR; CDR2 reads FQNEAQ (reference sequence). The CDR3 bases are TGTGCCAGCAGCTTTAGCGAAGACAATGAGCAGTTCTTC. Translating gives CASSFSEDNEQFF.

The chain couples TRBV9 to TRBJ2-7, with unresolved D. The CDR3 extends over 15 amino acids. Germline values: CDR1 SGDLS, CDR2 YYNGEE. Trimming left V 0 bases short and J 0 bases short, with 10 bases between. This CDR3 is CASSVAGESSYEQYF. In DNA, the CDR3 is TGTGCCAGCAGCGTAGCTGGAGAGAGCTCCTACGAGCAGTACTTC.

The rearrangement joins TRBV19 to TRBJ1-2; D is uncertain. V lost 7 bases, J lost 3 bases, and 15 bases lay in between. The germline gives CDR1 LNHDA, CDR2 SQIVND (reference sequence). The CDR3 length is 14 residues. The DNA for the CDR3 is TGTGCCAGTATCCCAGACGGAGACTACTATGGCTACACCTTC. Its protein is CASIPDGDYYGYTF.